These 7 T cell receptor beta chains were sequenced from one sample in a study of blood T cell repertoires in COVID-19 (dated by TCRdb to the early 2020s). The library was generated by the immunoSEQ multiplex PCR assay. TCRdb limited this immuneACCESS table to in-frame rearrangements with V and J called. A share of clones is missing; checked studies link under half to unresolved V genes, and the rest is unexplained. The sample contains approximately 74,000 clones, around 89% of them found a single time. The ten largest clones capture around 1.2% of the sample. Sample: peripheral blood. The receptors here all came from a woman aged 55-75 years with acute or convalescent COVID-19.

The rearrangement links TRBV13 to TRBJ1-1; the match to TRBD1 covers 8 bases. The CDR3 is 14 residues long. The V gene's germline CDR1 is PRHDT and CDR2 FYEKMQ (reference sequence). V trimming: 5 bases; J trimming: 5 bases; junction bases outside the gene matches: 7. The CDR3 DNA is TGTGCCAGCAGCGAAAGACAGGGGAGGACTGAAGCTTTCTTT. It codes for CASSERQGRTEAFF.

This clone was detected once. V usage is TRBV10-3 and J usage is TRBJ2-2; 8 nucleotides align to TRBD1. The germline V gene encodes CDR1 ENHRY and CDR2 SYGVKD. This CDR3 has 16 residues. V dropped 2 bases and J dropped 6; count of bases not matched to a gene: 8. The CDR3 region is CAISELWTGSAGELFF. Written as DNA, the CDR3 is TGTGCCATCAGTGAGCTATGGACAGGGAGCGCCGGGGAGCTGTTTTTT.

This sequence joins TRBV11-2 and TRBJ1-6; TRBD1 aligns across 8 bases. Per the germline V gene, CDR1 is SGHAT and CDR2 is FQNNGV. The length of the CDR3 is 16 residues. With 6 bases clipped from V and 13 bases from J, the junction kept 17 bases outside the gene matches. CDR3 DNA: TGTGCCAGCAGTCCGCTACGGACAGGGCGCGCGGGCCCCCTCCACTTT. Its translation: CASSPLRTGRAGPLHF.

The chain is built from TRBV18 and TRBJ1-5; 7 bases are a match to TRBD1. CDR1 and CDR2 (germline): KGHSH, LQKENI. V lost 4 bases, J lost 5 bases, and 11 bases stayed unmatched. The CDR3 totals 16 residues. In DNA, the CDR3 is TGTGCCAGCTCACGAACAGGGGACCTTGGGCATCAGCCCCAGCATTTT. Its protein product is CASSRTGDLGHQPQHF.

The V call is TRBV30, the J call TRBJ2-1; D is possibly TRBD2 (5 bases). CDR3 size: 14 residues. V was trimmed by 5 bases and J by 4 bases, leaving 15 bases between them. Germline values: CDR1 GTSNPN, CDR2 SVGIG (reference sequence). CDR3 protein: CAWSHGSGYNEQFF. The DNA for the CDR3 is TGTGCCTGGTCTCATGGCAGCGGATACAATGAGCAGTTCTTC.

V usage is TRBV5-5 and J usage is TRBJ2-1; D unclear. Germline values: CDR1 SGHKS, CDR2 YYEKEE (reference sequence). The CDR3 extends over 14 amino acids. V was shortened by 0 bases and J by 4 bases, with 8 bases between the two germline ends. The CDR3: CASSLATGYNEQFF. For the CDR3, the DNA is TGTGCCAGCAGCTTGGCTACGGGTTACAATGAGCAGTTCTTC.

The rearrangement links TRBV5-1 to TRBJ1-2, with TRBD1 matching 8 bases. Germline-derived CDR1 and CDR2 are SGHRS and YFSETQ. With 4 bases clipped from V and 8 bases from J, the junction kept 7 bases outside the gene matches. The CDR3 runs to 13 residues. Written as DNA, the CDR3 is TGCGCCAGCAGCCTAACGACAGGGGAAGGCTACACCTTC. As protein: CASSLTTGEGYTF.